The present TCR beta chain was sequenced within a study of beta chain features in type 1 diabetes. Study-wide findings and caveats: TCRB CDR3 length was moderately but significantly reduced in all four CD4+ subsets of Type 1 diabetes patients.

Expressed TCRB transcripts were sequenced after all isolated RNA was converted to cDNA. Produced via immunoSEQ multiplex PCR; TCRdb's table is partial and in-frame only. The sample lists 300,000 to 350,000 clones; roughly 14% were seen once. Over 95% purity was reached by all sorted populations. In regard to this clone: The antigen is not known.

The CDR3 loop spans 12 amino acids. In germline, CDR1 is SGHTA, CDR2 FQGNSA. V lost 5 bases, J lost 5 bases, and 0 bases stayed unmatched. Sequenced sample: naive CD4+ T cells from blood. The rearrangement links TRBV7-2 to TRBJ1-1; TRBD1 aligns across 9 bases. The TCR originated in a woman aged 18-30 years with type 1 diabetes. The CDR3 DNA follows: TGTGCCAGCAGCGGACAGGGGACTGAAGCTTTCTTT. It codes for CASSGQGTEAFF.